The entry below gives a single T cell receptor (beta chain) sequence along with its context. CDR1 is LGHDT, CDR2 YNNKEL, per germline (reference sequence). This CDR3 is 15 amino acids long. V was shortened by 3 bases and J by 4 bases, with 15 bases between the two germline ends. This sample is drawn from a study of blood T cell repertoires in COVID-19. Study in general: Collection of acute and convalescent COVID-19 samples took place in the United States, Italy and Spain. PBMCs, B-cell-depleted T cells, or T cells provided the cDNA or gDNA that made up the material.

As handled by the study authors: How many nucleated cells were present was estimated from reference gene primer amplification. The assay was immunoSEQ multiplex PCR, and TCRdb's table has in-frame clones only and misses some. V and J calls plus clone size are reproduced from that table; the DNA served to infer D and trimming. The sample holds 24,000 or so clones, approximately 86% seen once. The sequenced sample was peripheral blood. This chain links TRBV3-1 (or the pseudogene TRBV3-2) with TRBJ1-1; D might be TRBD1 (5 bases). The sequence was collected from a human donor with acute or convalescent COVID-19. The donor label of this sample is uncertain. The CDR3 sequence: CASSQMFRGGTEAFF. The CDR3 DNA reads as TGTGCCAGCAGCCAGATGTTCCGGGGGGGCACTGAAGCTTTCTTT.